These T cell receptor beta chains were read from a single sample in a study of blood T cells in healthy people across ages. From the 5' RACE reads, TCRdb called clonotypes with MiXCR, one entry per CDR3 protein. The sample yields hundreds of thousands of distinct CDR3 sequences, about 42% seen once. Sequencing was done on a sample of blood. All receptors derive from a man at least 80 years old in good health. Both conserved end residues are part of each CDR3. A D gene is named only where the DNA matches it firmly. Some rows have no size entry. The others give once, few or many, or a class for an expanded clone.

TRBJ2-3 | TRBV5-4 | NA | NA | TGTGCCAGCAGCTTGAAAGGGGCCTATTCGAGGGATACGCAGTATTTT | CASSLKGAYSRDTQYF
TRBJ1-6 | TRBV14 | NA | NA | TGTGCCAGCAGCCCGCGGCTCAATTCACCCCTCCACTTT | CASSPRLNSPLHF
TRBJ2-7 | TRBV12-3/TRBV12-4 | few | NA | TGTGCCAGCAGTTTACGGCGGATACCTTCCTACGAGCAGTACTTC | CASSLRRIPSYEQYF
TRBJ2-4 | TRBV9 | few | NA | TGTGCCAGCATCCGGGCTAGCAAAAACATTCAGTACTTC | CASIRASKNIQYF
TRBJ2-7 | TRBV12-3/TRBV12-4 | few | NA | TGTGCCAGCAGTCAGCCTTTGGGGCGGGGAAATGAGCAGTACTTC | CASSQPLGRGNEQYF
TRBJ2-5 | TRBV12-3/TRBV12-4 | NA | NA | TGTGCCAGCACCAGGACAGAAGAGACCCAGTACTTC | CASTRTEETQYF
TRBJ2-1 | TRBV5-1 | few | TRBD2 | TGCGCCAGCAGTGAACTAGCGGACTACAATGAGCAGTTCTTC | CASSELADYNEQFF
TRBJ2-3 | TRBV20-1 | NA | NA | TGCAGTGCTAGAGCTCGGGGCGGGACGACAGATGCGCAGTATTTT | CSARARGGTTDAQYF
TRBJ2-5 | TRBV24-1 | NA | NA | TGTGCCACCAGTGAGGCTAGCCCGATCGTCCAGTACTTC | CATSEASPIVQYF
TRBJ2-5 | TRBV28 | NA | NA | TGTGCCAGCTTAACGCGGCGGGACCGACAAGAGACCCAGTACTTC | CASLTRRDRQETQYF
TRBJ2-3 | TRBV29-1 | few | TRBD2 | TGCAGCGTTGAAGATCCCCTAGCGGGAGATACGCAGTATTTT | CSVEDPLAGDTQYF
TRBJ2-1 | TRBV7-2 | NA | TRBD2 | TGTGCCAGCAGCTCCAGACCCGGGACTAGCGGGAGTCCCTACAATGAGCAGTTCTTC | CASSSRPGTSGSPYNEQFF
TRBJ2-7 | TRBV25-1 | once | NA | TGTGCCAGCATGGGCAACAGGGAGCAGTACTTC | CASMGNREQYF
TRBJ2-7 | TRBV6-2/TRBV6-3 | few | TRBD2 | TGTGCCAGCAGTTACCCCGGGAGGGGCCACGAGCAGTACTTC | CASSYPGRGHEQYF
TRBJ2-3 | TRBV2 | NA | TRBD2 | TGTGCCAGCTCGAAGCGGGGAACTAGCACAGATACGCAGTATTTT | CASSKRGTSTDTQYF
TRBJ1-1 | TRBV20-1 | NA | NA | TGCAGTGCTAGAGTCGCCTATGAAGCTTTCTTT | CSARVAYEAFF
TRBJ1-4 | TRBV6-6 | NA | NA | TGTGCCAGCAGTTATAGTCAGCCTAATGAAAAGCTGTTTTTT | CASSYSQPNEKLFF
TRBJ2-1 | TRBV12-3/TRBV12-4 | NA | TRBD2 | TGTGCCAGCAGCCGACTAGCGGGGGGATACGATGAGCAGTTCTTC | CASSRLAGGYDEQFF
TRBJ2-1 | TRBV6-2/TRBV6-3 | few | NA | TGTGCCAGCAGTTACTTGAGCTCCTACAATGAGCAGTTCTTC | CASSYLSSYNEQFF
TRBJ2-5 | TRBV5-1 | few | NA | TGCGCCAGCAGCTTACGGCCCAGCAATCTAGAGACCCAGTACTTC | CASSLRPSNLETQYF
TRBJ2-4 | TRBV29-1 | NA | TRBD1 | TGCAGCGTTGCCGGGACAGGGGACGGGGAGCAGTACTTC | CSVAGTGDGEQYF
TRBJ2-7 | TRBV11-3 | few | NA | TGTGCCAGCAGCCCCAGGGAAGGGGTCTACGAGCAGTACTTC | CASSPREGVYEQYF
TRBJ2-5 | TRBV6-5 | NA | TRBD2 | TGTGCCAGCAGTTACTCGACTTCGGGGCCTAGCGGGAGGCCCAGACGGGAGACCCAGTACTTC | CASSYSTSGPSGRPRRETQYF
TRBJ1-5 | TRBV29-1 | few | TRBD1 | TGCAGCGCTACGACAGGGGTGGATCAGCCCCAGCATTTT | CSATTGVDQPQHF
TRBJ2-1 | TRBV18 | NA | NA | TGTGCCAGCTCACCACTGGTCCTTCGGGAGAATGAGCAGTTCTTC | CASSPLVLRENEQFF
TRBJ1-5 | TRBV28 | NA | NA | TGTGCCAGCAGTTTCGGACGGTTTTATAATCAGCCCCAGCATTTT | CASSFGRFYNQPQHF
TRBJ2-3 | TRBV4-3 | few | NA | TGCGCCAGCAGCCAATCGGACCGCACAGATACGCAGTATTTT | CASSQSDRTDTQYF
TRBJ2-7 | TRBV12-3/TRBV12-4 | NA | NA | TGTGCCAGCAGTTTAGTGGGGGCCAGAACCTACGAGCAGTACTTC | CASSLVGARTYEQYF
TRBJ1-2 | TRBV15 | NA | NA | TGTGCCACCAGCACAGGGACGGTTTCCCACTCAGATGGCTACACCTTC | CATSTGTVSHSDGYTF
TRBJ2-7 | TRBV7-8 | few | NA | TGTGCCAGCAGCTTTTTTTGGACAAGAGACTCCTACGAGCAGTACTTC | CASSFFWTRDSYEQYF
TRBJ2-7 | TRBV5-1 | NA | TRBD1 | TGCGCCAGCAGCTTGGGGGACAGAAACTTATACGAGCAGTACTTC | CASSLGDRNLYEQYF
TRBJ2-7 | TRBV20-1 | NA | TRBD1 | TGCAGTGCCAACCGACAGGGTGCGGGCTACGAGCAGTACTTC | CSANRQGAGYEQYF
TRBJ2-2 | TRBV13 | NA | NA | TGTGCCAGCAGCTTAAGGACCTCGGCCGCCGGTGAGCTGTTTTTT | CASSLRTSAAGELFF